The 28 T cell receptor beta chains in this list originate from one sample, sequenced in a study of identical twins. TCRdb ran MiXCR on the 5' RACE reads and lists one entry per CDR3 protein. This sample has approximately 260,000 distinct CDR3 sequences; 11% to 15% occur once, and the top ten carry around 8.9%. The specimen sequenced was memory (CD45RO+) T cells sorted from blood. Source of these receptors: a woman under 30 in good health.

This rearrangement joins TRBV5-5 to TRBJ2-5, with 8 bases fitting TRBD1. The V segment lost 4 bases and the J segment 4 bases; nucleotides outside the gene matches: 6. The germline V gene encodes CDR1 SGHKS and CDR2 YYEKEE (reference sequence). CDR3 size: 14 residues. This CDR3 is CASSVRTGPETQYF. DNA for the CDR3: TGTGCCAGCAGCGTCCGGACAGGGCCAGAGACCCAGTACTTC. The full variable domain, completed using reference TRBV5-5 and TRBJ2-5, is DAGVTQSPTHLIKTRGQQVTLRCSPISGHKSVSWYQQVLGQGPQFIFQYYEKEERGRGNFPDRFSARQFPNYSSELNVNALLLGDSALYLCASSVRTGPETQYFGPGTRLLVL.

Only a few counts were recorded for this clonotype. The chain employs TRBV5-1 and TRBJ1-1, with TRBD1 matching over 9 bases. The J segment lost 1 base and the V segment lost 4 bases, leaving 5 bases of the junction unmatched. This CDR3 spans 15 amino acids. Germline V lookup: CDR1 SGHRS, CDR2 YFSETQ. This CDR3 is CASSGRQGGNTEAFF. CDR3 bases: TGCGCCAGCAGCGGAAGACAGGGGGGGAACACTGAAGCTTTCTTT.

The V gene is TRBV27, the J gene TRBJ2-1, with 8 bases matching TRBD2. There are 14 residues in the CDR3. Trimming took 5 bases from V and 8 from J; bases not matched to a gene: 8. Germline CDR1 reads MNHEY; CDR2 reads SMNVEV (reference sequence). CDR3 in DNA: TGTGCCAGCAGTCCCCGGACTAGCAGCCATGAGCAGTTCTTC. Amino acid sequence: CASSPRTSSHEQFF.

This clonotype was seen many times. The chain joins TRBV9 to TRBJ1-1; TRBD1 matches 9 bases. After removal of 3 bases from V and 1 base from J, the junction contained 7 bases not matched to a gene. This CDR3 has 16 amino acids. CDR1 and CDR2 from the germline V gene are SGDLS and YYNGEE. The CDR3 DNA follows: TGTGCCAGCAGCGACCTGGGACAGGGTAGGAACACTGAAGCTTTCTTT. Its translation: CASSDLGQGRNTEAFF.

This clonotype was seen at least ten times. This rearrangement joins TRBV3-1 to TRBJ2-7; D is possibly TRBD1 (6 bases). Trimming took off 4 bases at V and 7 bases at J, with 11 bases between the two ends. This CDR3 has 12 residues. Germline CDR1 and CDR2: LGHDT and YNNKEL (reference sequence). This chain's CDR3 is CASSPMGAEQYF. DNA of the CDR3: TGTGCCAGCAGCCCTATGGGGGCAGAGCAGTACTTC.

This clonotype has more than one count but fewer than ten. This chain links TRBV24-1 with TRBJ1-5, with unresolved D. The V end was cut by 0 bases, the J end by 5 bases, with 7 bases between. The germline V gene has CDR1 KGHDR and CDR2 SFDVKD. The CDR3 has 14 residues. CDR3 coding DNA: TGTGCCACCAGTGATTTGTACAGCGATCAGCCCCAGCATTTT. Encoded protein: CATSDLYSDQPQHF.

The chain has TRBV4-1 and TRBJ2-5; TRBD2 aligns across 12 bases. Trimming took 1 base from V and 10 from J; bases not matched to a gene: 19. Germline-derived CDR1 and CDR2 are MGHRA and YSYEKL. This CDR3 is built from 19 residues. The CDR3 reads CASSQGVGLALAGGGGQYF. The CDR3 nucleotides are TGCGCCAGCAGCCAAGGGGTTGGATTGGCGCTAGCGGGGGGGGGTGGCCAGTACTTC.

This clonotype was seen only a few times. This chain joins TRBV3-1 and TRBJ2-1, with D uncertain. V dropped 1 base and J dropped 8 bases, with 12 bases sitting between them. The CDR3 consists of 14 residues. From germline, CDR1 is LGHDT and CDR2 YNNKEL (reference sequence). In nucleotides, the CDR3 is TGTGCCAGCAGCCAAGTTCTGGGGTTGGATGAGCAGTTCTTC. The encoded protein is CASSQVLGLDEQFF.

This clonotype was detected once. V is TRBV6-5 and J is TRBJ1-2; the D gene is possibly TRBD1 (6 bases). The CDR3 is made up of 15 amino acids. The V and J ends lost 0 bases and 4 bases respectively, with 12 bases between them. CDR1 MNHEY and CDR2 SVGAGI come from the germline V gene. This CDR3 reads CASSYSRGGGYGYTF. CDR3 DNA: TGTGCCAGCAGTTACTCACGAGGGGGAGGCTATGGCTACACCTTC.

The chain recombines TRBV12-3 or TRBV12-4 with TRBJ2-2; D might be TRBD1 (5 bases). The CDR3 covers 14 residues. V lost 6 bases to trimming and J lost 3 bases, with 11 bases between them. Written as DNA, the CDR3 is TGTGCCAGCAGAGAGCAGGGTGACACCGGGGAGCTGTTTTTT. Protein sequence: CASREQGDTGELFF.

This clonotype was seen a handful of times. The chain combines TRBV5-1 with TRBJ2-1; TRBD2 agrees at 7 bases. Unmatched junction bases numbered 3, after V lost 0 bases and J lost 9 bases. This CDR3 comprises 13 residues. In germline, CDR1 is SGHRS, CDR2 YFSETQ. The CDR3 DNA reads TGCGCCAGCAGCTTGGAGGCGGGAGTTGAGCAGTTCTTC. Its protein is CASSLEAGVEQFF.

This clonotype was detected ten times or more. The chain combines TRBV7-2 with TRBJ1-1; perhaps TRBD1 as D (5 bases). This CDR3 contains 15 residues. CDR1 is SGHTA and CDR2 is FQGNSA in the germline V gene. V was cut by 1 base and J by 1 base, with 10 bases left in between. The CDR3, as DNA: TGTGCCAGCAGCTTAGGGGGGGTGACGAACACTGAAGCTTTCTTT. This gives the protein CASSLGGVTNTEAFF.

This clonotype was observed a handful of times. The chain uses TRBV7-2 and TRBJ2-3; D assignment may be TRBD1 or TRBD2 (6 bases each). Per germline, CDR1 SGHTA and CDR2 FQGNSA. CDR3 length: 13 amino acids. V lost 6 bases to trimming and J lost 11 bases, with 18 bases between them. The CDR3 loop reads CASRTEGGIRQYF. CDR3 sequence (DNA): TGTGCCAGCAGGACCGAGGGGGGAATAAGGCAGTATTTT. The full variable domain, its missing parts supplied by reference TRBV7-2 and TRBJ2-3, is GAGVSQSPSNKVTEKGKDVELRCDPISGHTALYWYRQSLGQGLEFLIYFQGNSAPDKSGLPSDRFSAERTGGSVSTLTIQRTQQEDSAVYLCASRTEGGIRQYFGPGTRLTVL.

This clonotype was observed at least ten times. The rearrangement uses TRBV6-6 and TRBJ1-3, with unresolved D. Germline values: CDR1 MNHNY, CDR2 SVGAGI (reference sequence). The CDR3 is made up of 10 amino acids. The V and J ends lost 8 bases and 9 bases respectively, with 8 bases between them. The CDR3 region has the DNA TGTGCCAGCCGGGAGGGCACCATATATTTT. Protein sequence: CASREGTIYF.

This clonotype was picked up a small number of times. This chain uses TRBV6-5 with TRBJ2-7, with D maybe TRBD2 (5 bases). CDR3 length equals 14 residues. Germline CDR1 and CDR2: MNHEY and SVGAGI. V was trimmed by 4 bases and J by 0 bases, leaving 10 bases between them. This CDR3 is CASSWRGNSYEQYF. The CDR3 DNA reads as TGTGCCAGCAGTTGGCGAGGGAACTCCTACGAGCAGTACTTC.

This clonotype has just a few counts. CDR3 residues: CASSFLAGDSYNEQFF. CDR3 DNA sequence: TGTGCCAGCAGCTTCCTAGCGGGGGATTCCTACAATGAGCAGTTCTTC. The V call is TRBV7-9, the J call TRBJ2-1, with 10 nucleotides matching TRBD2. The CDR3 has 16 residues. With 3 bases clipped from V and 1 base from J, the junction kept 3 bases outside the gene matches. Germline CDR1 and CDR2: SEHNR and FQNEAQ (reference sequence).

V usage is TRBV27 and J usage is TRBJ2-7; 9 nucleotides align to TRBD2. V dropped 5 bases and J dropped 0; count of bases not matched to a gene: 11. Germline V gene data show CDR1 as MNHEY and CDR2 as SMNVEV (reference sequence). The CDR3 runs to 17 residues. The CDR3 coding sequence is TGTGCCAGCAGTCAGAGGTCGCGGGGGGGTAGCTCCTACGAGCAGTACTTC. Translating gives CASSQRSRGGSSYEQYF.

At least ten counts were recorded for this clonotype. J is TRBJ2-7 and V is TRBV5-1; 13 bases agree with TRBD2. CDR1 is SGHRS and CDR2 is YFSETQ in the germline V gene. V was pared by 4 bases and J by 3 bases, with 13 bases of the junction left unmatched. The CDR3 has 18 residues. The CDR3 nucleotides are TGCGCCAGCAGCCCGGGACTAGCGGGAACCCGGAGTGGCTACGAGCAGTACTTC. This translates into CASSPGLAGTRSGYEQYF.

The V and J genes are TRBV6-2 or TRBV6-3 and TRBJ1-1; D uncertain. Germline CDR1 is MNHEY and CDR2 is SVGEGT. The CDR3 covers 15 residues. V was clipped by 1 base and J by 3 bases, with 12 bases between them. The CDR3 loop reads CASSYFPGMDTEAFF. CDR3 in DNA: TGTGCCAGCAGTTACTTTCCGGGAATGGACACTGAAGCTTTCTTT.

The chain joins TRBV9 to TRBJ2-2; D possibly matches TRBD1 or TRBD2 (5 bases each). CDR1 and CDR2 from the germline V gene are SGDLS and YYNGEE. This CDR3 comprises 17 residues. Trimming took 0 bases from V and 4 from J, leaving 16 bases between them. DNA of the CDR3: TGTGCCAGCAGCGTAGTACTAGGGACCGTCGGCACCGGGGAGCTGTTTTTT. This gives the protein CASSVVLGTVGTGELFF.

The chain employs TRBV3-1 and TRBJ2-2, with D hard to call. In germline, CDR1 is LGHDT, CDR2 YNNKEL (reference sequence). V lost 1 base and J 4 bases, leaving 10 bases between the germline ends. The CDR3 covers 15 residues. Written as DNA, the CDR3 is TGTGCCAGCAGCCAAGGTCCCGCCGCCACCGGGGAGCTGTTTTTT. It encodes CASSQGPAATGELFF.

This clonotype was recorded a few times. The CDR3 is CAISSGETQYF. The CDR3 nucleotides read TGTGCCATCAGTAGCGGGGAGACCCAGTACTTC. V and J are TRBV10-3 and TRBJ2-5, with D possibly being TRBD2 (6 bases). CDR1 and CDR2 (germline): ENHRY, SYGVKD. Trimming took off 5 bases at V and 5 bases at J, with 6 bases between the two ends. This CDR3 is built from 11 residues.

This clonotype came up many times. The chain links TRBV5-4 to TRBJ2-1; 10 bases match TRBD2. The V gene end was trimmed by 3 bases and the J gene end by 2 bases; junction bases not matched to a gene: 2. In germline, CDR1 is SGHNT, CDR2 YYREEE (reference sequence). CDR3 size: 15 residues. The CDR3 here is CASSSAGGTYNEQFF. The CDR3, as DNA: TGTGCCAGCAGCTCAGCGGGAGGGACCTACAATGAGCAGTTCTTC.

This sequence joins TRBV30 and TRBJ2-2, with TRBD2 matching over 8 bases. With V trimmed by 1 base and J by 6 bases, 7 bases remained unmatched. There are 15 residues in the CDR3. Per germline, CDR1 GTSNPN and CDR2 SVGIG (reference sequence). CDR3 protein: CAWSDGRAVSGELFF. CDR3 nucleotide sequence: TGTGCCTGGAGTGACGGGAGGGCGGTTTCCGGGGAGCTGTTTTTT.

The chain recombines TRBV5-1 with TRBJ2-2; tentatively, D is TRBD1 (5 bases). V lost 0 bases, J lost 1 base, and 10 bases lay in between. Germline-derived CDR1 and CDR2 are SGHRS and YFSETQ. The CDR3 is 16 residues long. CDR3 DNA: TGCGCCAGCAGCTTGGGACAGCGTGGGAACACCGGGGAGCTGTTTTTT. Encoded protein: CASSLGQRGNTGELFF.

The chain has TRBV7-2 and TRBJ2-1, with TRBD1 matching over 7 bases. Germline loops: CDR1 SGHTA, CDR2 FQGNSA. J was trimmed by 3 bases and V by 5 bases; bases with no gene match: 7. There are 15 residues in the CDR3. CDR3 nucleotides: TGTGCCAGCAGCAGGGGGCAGGGTGTCTACAATGAGCAGTTCTTC. It is translated as CASSRGQGVYNEQFF.

The V gene is TRBV7-3, the J gene TRBJ2-3; tentatively, D is TRBD1 (7 bases). Germline assignment: CDR1 SGHTA and CDR2 FQGTGA. This CDR3 has 16 amino acids. V lost 1 base, J lost 0 bases, and 11 bases lay in between. The CDR3 nucleotides read TGTGCCAGCAGCTTAAGGCGGGACAGTAGCACAGATACGCAGTATTTT. Protein: CASSLRRDSSTDTQYF.

This clonotype was seen repeatedly, ten times or more. This chain connects TRBV28 to TRBJ2-2, with a possible D match to TRBD2 (6 bases). CDR3 length: 15 amino acids. The V gene lost 2 bases and the J gene lost 6 bases, with 13 bases spanning the gap. Germline CDR1 is MDHEN and CDR2 is SYDVKM. Here the CDR3 reads CASSLTGGGSGELFF. CDR3 in DNA: TGTGCCAGCAGTTTAACCGGGGGTGGATCCGGGGAGCTGTTTTTT.